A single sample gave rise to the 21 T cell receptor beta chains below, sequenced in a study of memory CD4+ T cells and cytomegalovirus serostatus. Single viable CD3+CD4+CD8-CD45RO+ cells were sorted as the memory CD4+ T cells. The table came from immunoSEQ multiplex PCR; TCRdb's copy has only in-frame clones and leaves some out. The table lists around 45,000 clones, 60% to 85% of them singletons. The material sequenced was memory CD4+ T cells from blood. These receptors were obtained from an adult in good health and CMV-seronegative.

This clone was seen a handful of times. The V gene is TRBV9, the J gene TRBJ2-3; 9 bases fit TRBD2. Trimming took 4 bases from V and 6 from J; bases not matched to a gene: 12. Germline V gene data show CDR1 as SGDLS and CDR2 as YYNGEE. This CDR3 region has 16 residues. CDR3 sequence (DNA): TGTGCCAGCAGCCCCTTAGCGGGGGCCGGCGATGATACGCAGTATTTT. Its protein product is CASSPLAGAGDDTQYF.

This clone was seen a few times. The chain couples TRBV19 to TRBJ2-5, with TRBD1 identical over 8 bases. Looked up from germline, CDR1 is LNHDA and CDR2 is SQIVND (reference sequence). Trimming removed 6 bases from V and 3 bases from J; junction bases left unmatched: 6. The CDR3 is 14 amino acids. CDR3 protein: CASRDRGGEETQYF. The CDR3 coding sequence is TGTGCCAGTAGAGACAGGGGAGGCGAAGAGACCCAGTACTTC.

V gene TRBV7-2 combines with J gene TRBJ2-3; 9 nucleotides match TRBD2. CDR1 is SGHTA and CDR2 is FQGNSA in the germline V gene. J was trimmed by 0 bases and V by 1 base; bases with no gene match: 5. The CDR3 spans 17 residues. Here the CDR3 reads CASSLVAGGRSTDTQYF. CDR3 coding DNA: TGTGCCAGCAGCTTAGTTGCGGGGGGGAGGAGCACAGATACGCAGTATTTT.

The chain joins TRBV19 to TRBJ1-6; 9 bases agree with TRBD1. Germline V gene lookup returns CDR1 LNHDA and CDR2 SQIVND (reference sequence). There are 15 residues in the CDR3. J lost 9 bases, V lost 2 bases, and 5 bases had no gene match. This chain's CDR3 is CASSIPDRGVSPLHF. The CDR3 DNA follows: TGTGCCAGTAGTATACCGGACAGGGGAGTTTCACCCCTCCACTTT.

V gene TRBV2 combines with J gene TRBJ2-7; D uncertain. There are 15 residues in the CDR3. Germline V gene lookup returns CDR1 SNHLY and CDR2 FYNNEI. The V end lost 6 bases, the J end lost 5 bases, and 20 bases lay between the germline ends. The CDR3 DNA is TGTGCCAGCAGGCCTGTCGTCGTGAGGTTCAACGAGCAGTACTTC. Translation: CASRPVVVRFNEQYF.

The CDR3 DNA sequence: TGTGCCAGTAGTATAGTTTCGGGCGCTCGTTATAGCAATCAGCCCCAGCATTTT. Translating it yields CASSIVSGARYSNQPQHF. V usage is TRBV19 and J usage is TRBJ1-5, with D unresolved. The CDR3 runs to 18 residues. The germline V and J ends were trimmed by 1 base and 0 bases, with 16 bases remaining between them. The germline V gene has CDR1 LNHDA and CDR2 SQIVND (reference sequence).

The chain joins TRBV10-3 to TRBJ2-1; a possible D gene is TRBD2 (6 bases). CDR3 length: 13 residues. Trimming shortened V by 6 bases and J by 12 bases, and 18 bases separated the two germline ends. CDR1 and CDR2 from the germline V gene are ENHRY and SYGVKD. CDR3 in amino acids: CAIRIRDSGGQFF. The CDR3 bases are TGTGCCATCAGGATAAGGGACTCCGGAGGGCAGTTCTTC.

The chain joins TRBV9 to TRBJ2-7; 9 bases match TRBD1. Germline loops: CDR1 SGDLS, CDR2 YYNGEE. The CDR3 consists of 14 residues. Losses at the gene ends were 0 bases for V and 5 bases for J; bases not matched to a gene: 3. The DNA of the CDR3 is TGTGCCAGCAGCGTAGGGGACAGGGACCACGAGCAGTACTTC. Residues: CASSVGDRDHEQYF.

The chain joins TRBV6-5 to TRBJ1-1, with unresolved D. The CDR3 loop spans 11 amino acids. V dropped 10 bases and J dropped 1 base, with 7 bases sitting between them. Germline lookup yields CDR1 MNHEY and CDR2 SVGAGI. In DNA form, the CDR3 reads TGTGCCACCAGGAGGAACACTGAAGCTTTCTTT. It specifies CATRRNTEAFF.

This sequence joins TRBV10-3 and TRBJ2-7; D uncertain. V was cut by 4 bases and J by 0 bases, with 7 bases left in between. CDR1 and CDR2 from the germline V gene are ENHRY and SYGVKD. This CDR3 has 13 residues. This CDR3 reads CAISGYASYEQYF. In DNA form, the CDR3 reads TGTGCCATCAGTGGGTATGCCTCCTACGAGCAGTACTTC.

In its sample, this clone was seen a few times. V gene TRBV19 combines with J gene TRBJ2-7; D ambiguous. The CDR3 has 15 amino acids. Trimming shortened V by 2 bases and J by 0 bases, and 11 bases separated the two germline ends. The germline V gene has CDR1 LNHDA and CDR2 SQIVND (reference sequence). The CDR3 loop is CASSIRPLPSYEQYF. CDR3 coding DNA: TGTGCCAGTAGTATACGACCGCTGCCCTCCTACGAGCAGTACTTC.

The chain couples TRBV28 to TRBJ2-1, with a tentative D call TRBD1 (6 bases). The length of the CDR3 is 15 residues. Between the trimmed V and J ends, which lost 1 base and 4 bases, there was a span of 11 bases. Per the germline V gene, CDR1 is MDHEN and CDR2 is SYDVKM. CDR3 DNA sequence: TGTGCCAGCAGTTTATTGGACAGCCCTTACAATGAGCAGTTCTTC. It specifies CASSLLDSPYNEQFF.

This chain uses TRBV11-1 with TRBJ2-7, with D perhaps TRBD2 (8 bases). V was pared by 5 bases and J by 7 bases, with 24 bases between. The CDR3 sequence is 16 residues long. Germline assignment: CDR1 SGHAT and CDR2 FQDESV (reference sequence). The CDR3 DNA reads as TGTGCCAGCAGCCCGGGAGGGGGCACTCAACGACGGGAGCAGTACTTC. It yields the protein CASSPGGGTQRREQYF. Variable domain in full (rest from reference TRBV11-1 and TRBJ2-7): EAEVAQSPRYKITEKSQAVAFWCDPISGHATLYWYRQILGQGPELLVQFQDESVVDDSQLPKDRFSAERLKGVDSTLKIQPAELGDSAMYLCASSPGGGTQRREQYFGPGTRLTVT.

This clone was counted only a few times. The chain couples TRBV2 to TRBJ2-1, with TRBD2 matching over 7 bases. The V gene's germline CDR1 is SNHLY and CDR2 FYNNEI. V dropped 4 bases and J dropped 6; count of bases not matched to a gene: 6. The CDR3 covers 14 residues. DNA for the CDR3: TGTGCCAGCAGTGGTGGGTCTAGCGGCAATGAGCAGTTCTTC. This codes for CASSGGSSGNEQFF.

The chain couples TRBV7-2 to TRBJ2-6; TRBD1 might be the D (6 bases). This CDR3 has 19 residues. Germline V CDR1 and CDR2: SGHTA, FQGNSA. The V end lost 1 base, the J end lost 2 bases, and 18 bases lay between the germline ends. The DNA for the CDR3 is TGTGCCAGCAGCTTAGTAGGCCCCCCCTCAGGGGCTGGGGCCAACGTCCTGACTTTC. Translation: CASSLVGPPSGAGANVLTF.

CDR3: CASSPSSAMNTEAFF. CDR3 sequence (DNA): TGCGCCAGCAGCCCTTCGTCTGCTATGAACACTGAAGCTTTCTTT. The chain links TRBV5-1 to TRBJ1-1; no clear D gene. Germline V gene sequence: CDR1 SGHRS, CDR2 YFSETQ. V lost 4 bases to trimming and J lost 0 bases, with 13 bases between them. The CDR3 runs 15 residues.

CDR3 coding DNA: TGTGCCAGCAGTTTCGGAAGGGGTGCTTTCACAGATACGCAGTATTTT. Amino acids: CASSFGRGAFTDTQYF. The chain recombines TRBV27 with TRBJ2-3; D may be TRBD1 (5 bases). The CDR3 loop spans 16 amino acids. Germline CDR1 and CDR2: MNHEY and SMNVEV (reference sequence). V shed 3 bases and J shed 2 bases, with 15 bases lying between them.

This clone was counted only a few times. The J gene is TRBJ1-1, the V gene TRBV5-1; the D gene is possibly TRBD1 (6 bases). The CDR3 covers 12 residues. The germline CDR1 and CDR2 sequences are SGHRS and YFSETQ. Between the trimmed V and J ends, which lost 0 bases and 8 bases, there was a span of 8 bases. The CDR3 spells CASSLEGGEAFF. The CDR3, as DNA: TGCGCCAGCAGCTTGGAGGGGGGCGAAGCTTTCTTT.

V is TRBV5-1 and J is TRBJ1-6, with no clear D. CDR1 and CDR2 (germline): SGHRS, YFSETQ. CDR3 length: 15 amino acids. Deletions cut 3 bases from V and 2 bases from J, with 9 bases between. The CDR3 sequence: CASSSGTTYNSPLHF. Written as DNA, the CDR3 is TGCGCCAGCAGCTCCGGCACGACCTATAATTCACCCCTCCACTTT.

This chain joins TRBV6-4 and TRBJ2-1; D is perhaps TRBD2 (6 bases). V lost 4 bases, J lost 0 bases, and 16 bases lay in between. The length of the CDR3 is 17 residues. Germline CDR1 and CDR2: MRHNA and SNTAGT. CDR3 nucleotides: TGTGCCAGCAGTGCCCATTATGGGGGGAGCTCCTACAATGAGCAGTTCTTC. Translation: CASSAHYGGSSYNEQFF.

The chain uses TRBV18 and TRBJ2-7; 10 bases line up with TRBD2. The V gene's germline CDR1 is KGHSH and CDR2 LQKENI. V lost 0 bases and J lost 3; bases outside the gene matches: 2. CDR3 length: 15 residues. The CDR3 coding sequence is TGTGCCAGCTCACCACCGGGACTAGCGTACTACGAGCAGTACTTC. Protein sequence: CASSPPGLAYYEQYF.